This record looks at one TCR beta chain sequence and its context. Original methodology: Scientists estimated how many nucleated cells there were by amplifying reference gene primers. Generated by immunoSEQ multiplex PCR, the TCRdb table keeps only in-frame clones and is missing some. V, J and clone size derive from that table, while D and trimming were established from the DNA sequence. The data hold a few hundred thousand clones, with approximately 90% observed a single time. Adults between about 18 and 89 years of age took part from 24 US areas. These data originate in a study of blood T cell repertoires in COVID-19. Across the whole study: T cells, B-cell-depleted T cells, or PBMCs supplied cDNA or gDNA.

V lost 4 bases, J lost 0 bases, and 6 bases stayed unmatched. The CDR3 runs to 16 residues. Looked up from germline, CDR1 is MNHNS and CDR2 is SASEGT. The sequenced material came from PBMCs or T cells enriched from blood (not recorded which). V is TRBV6-1 and J is TRBJ1-3, with 7 bases aligning to TRBD1. The receptor comes from a woman between 40 and 55 years old with acute COVID-19. CDR3 sequence reads: CASSGGQPLSGNTIYF. The CDR3 DNA reads as TGTGCCAGCAGTGGGGGACAGCCACTCTCTGGAAACACCATATATTTT.